The TCR beta chain described here comes from a study of cytomegalovirus exposure and HLA in healthy donors. Germline-derived CDR1 and CDR2 are SGHNT and YENEEA. The CDR3 is 14 amino acids. Trimming stripped 6 bases from V and 1 base from J, with 10 bases between. Primers included in the PCR were 60 Vbeta and 13 Jbeta primers. Generated by immunoSEQ multiplex PCR, the TCRdb table keeps only in-frame clones and is missing some. The data hold about 130,000 clones, with over 60% observed a single time. The TCR was taken from a human donor in good health. The rearrangement uses TRBV11-3 and TRBJ1-5; D unclear. Sample: PBMCs. The chain's CDR3 is CASSFRESNQPQHF. In nucleotides, the CDR3 is TGTGCCAGCAGTTTTAGGGAGAGCAATCAGCCCCAGCATTTT.